Each of the 27 T cell receptor beta chains below was sequenced from the same sample in a study of cytomegalovirus exposure and HLA in healthy donors. PCR involved 60 Vbeta and 13 Jbeta primers. Assay: immunoSEQ multiplex PCR; the TCRdb copy retains only in-frame clones and omits some. The sample data list 31,000 or so clones. The sequenced sample was PBMCs. The receptors were sampled from a female donor in good health and CMV-seronegative.

The CDR3 coding sequence is TGTGCCAGCAGCTTGGTACTTGGGCAGACCAAGTATGGCTACACCTTC. It is translated as CASSLVLGQTKYGYTF. The chain links TRBV7-8 to TRBJ1-2; the D is unclear. The CDR3 runs 16 residues. Trimming took 3 bases from V and 5 from J, leaving 19 bases between them. Germline V gene sequence: CDR1 SGHVS, CDR2 FQNEAQ.

V and J are TRBV6-5 and TRBJ1-6; 7 bases fit TRBD1. This CDR3 is 14 amino acids long. Trimming at V came to 6 bases and at J to 7 bases, leaving 6 bases not matched to a gene. The germline gives CDR1 MNHEY, CDR2 SVGAGI. The CDR3 spells CASSWDRANSPLHF. CDR3 nucleotide sequence: TGTGCCAGCAGCTGGGACAGAGCAAATTCACCCCTCCACTTT.

The rearrangement uses TRBV23-1 and TRBJ2-1; D possibly corresponds to TRBD2 (5 bases). TRBV23-1 is placed among ORFs of uncertain function. The CDR3 contains 11 residues. V lost 8 bases to trimming and J lost 7 bases, with 9 bases between them. The DNA for the CDR3 is TGCGCCAGCCTCCTAGCTAATGAGCAGTTCTTC. Translation gives CASLLANEQFF.

The chain recombines TRBV11-3 with TRBJ1-1; 7 nucleotides agree with TRBD1. Germline CDR1 reads SGHNT; CDR2 reads YENEEA. The CDR3 length is 16 residues. Trimming removed 0 bases from V and 1 base from J; junction bases left unmatched: 5. The CDR3 sequence is CASSLDNWTGNTEAFF. CDR3 DNA sequence: TGTGCCAGCAGCTTAGATAATTGGACAGGGAACACTGAAGCTTTCTTT.

This chain links TRBV5-4 with TRBJ2-1, with 12 bases lining up with TRBD2. The V gene end was trimmed by 4 bases and the J gene end by 11 bases; junction bases not matched to a gene: 10. Germline CDR1 reads SGHNT; CDR2 reads YYREEE (reference sequence). The CDR3 runs to 15 residues. The CDR3 protein is CASSLPLAGGLKQFF. The DNA for the CDR3 is TGTGCCAGCAGCCTACCTCTAGCGGGGGGGCTGAAGCAGTTCTTC.

The chain uses TRBV7-6 and TRBJ2-1, with 15 positions matching TRBD2. CDR1 SGHVS and CDR2 FNYEAQ come from the germline V gene. Unmatched junction bases numbered 16, after V lost 6 bases and J lost 7 bases. There are 19 residues in the CDR3. In DNA form, the CDR3 reads TGTGCCAGCAGTTTCCGGACTAGCGGGGGGGCCAAAACGGCGAATGAGCAGTTCTTC. This codes for CASSFRTSGGAKTANEQFF.

The chain carries TRBV12-5 and TRBJ1-2; TRBD1 aligns across 9 bases. V lost 1 base and J lost 4; bases outside the gene matches: 4. The CDR3 loop spans 15 amino acids. Germline V gene lookup returns CDR1 LGHNT and CDR2 FRNRAP. The CDR3 coding sequence is TGTGCTAGTGGTTTGGCCCTACAGGGGGCCTATGGCTACACCTTC. Translating it yields CASGLALQGAYGYTF.

V gene TRBV4-2 combines with J gene TRBJ2-2; no reliable D call. The germline gives CDR1 LGHNA, CDR2 YNFKEQ. With 0 bases removed from V and 6 bases from J, the gap between germline ends came to 11 bases. CDR3 length: 15 residues. The CDR3 coding sequence is TGTGCCAGCAGCCAAGATCGGAGCGCCCCCGGGGAGCTGTTTTTT. Its translation: CASSQDRSAPGELFF.

The V and J genes are TRBV6-1 and TRBJ2-5, with D unclear. The V end was cut by 1 base, the J end by 10 bases, with 13 bases between. This CDR3 is built from 13 residues. The germline CDR1 and CDR2 sequences are MNHNS and SASEGT. The CDR3 region is CASSEVRLSDQYF. CDR3 in DNA: TGTGCCAGCAGTGAAGTCAGGCTCAGTGACCAGTACTTC.

This chain links TRBV7-2 with TRBJ2-1; 9 positions match TRBD1. J gave up 0 bases and V 4 bases, and 1 base lay outside the gene matches. The CDR3 has 15 amino acids. Germline V CDR1 and CDR2: SGHTA, FQGNSA. CDR3 bases: TGTGCCAGCAGCTCGGACAGGGGCTCCTACAATGAGCAGTTCTTC. Translation gives CASSSDRGSYNEQFF.

This sequence joins TRBV28 and TRBJ1-2; a weak D match, TRBD1 (5 bases). CDR1 MDHEN and CDR2 SYDVKM come from the germline V gene. Trimming pared 4 bases from V and 4 bases from J, leaving 13 bases between. The CDR3 covers 14 residues. The CDR3 region is CASSSLGGGYGYTF. The CDR3 coding sequence is TGTGCCAGCAGTTCGCTCGGGGGAGGCTATGGCTACACCTTC.

The chain carries TRBV9 and TRBJ1-1; TRBD1 is a possible D gene (5 bases). V was clipped by 3 bases and J by 0 bases, with 12 bases between them. The CDR3 totals 15 residues. Germline assignment: CDR1 SGDLS and CDR2 YYNGEE. The CDR3 nucleotides read TGTGCCAGCAGCGCCGGACAAACCCTGAACACTGAAGCTTTCTTT. Translation: CASSAGQTLNTEAFF.

V usage is TRBV29-1 and J usage is TRBJ2-7; 11 positions agree with TRBD1. Germline assignment: CDR1 SQVTM and CDR2 ANQGSEA. V lost 6 bases to trimming and J lost 3 bases; unmatched junction nucleotides: 1. CDR3 size: 12 residues. CDR3 in DNA: TGCAGCGTGGGGACAGGGGGCTACGAGCAGTACTTC. It translates to CSVGTGGYEQYF.

This chain connects TRBV2 to TRBJ2-5, with D uncertain. The V end was cut by 5 bases, the J end by 4 bases, with 5 bases between. Germline assignment: CDR1 SNHLY and CDR2 FYNNEI. CDR3 size: 11 residues. The CDR3 DNA is TGTGCCAGCAGTTTTCTAGAGACCCAGTACTTC. Its protein product is CASSFLETQYF.

A note on this clone: The germline gene is not matched at one end of the junction; a read error may be the cause. The gene calls are TRBV6-4 and TRBJ2-1; 15 bases line up with TRBD2. The CDR3 runs 15 residues. CDR1 is MRHNA, CDR2 SNTAGT, per germline. The chain's CDR3 is CAGSDGLAGGDEQFF. The CDR3 nucleotides are TGTGCCGGCAGTGACGGACTAGCGGGGGGGGATGAGCAGTTCTTC.

The chain has TRBV7-9 and TRBJ2-3, with 7 bases aligning to TRBD1. This CDR3 contains 13 residues. J gave up 5 bases and V 1 base, and 0 bases lay outside the gene matches. Germline V gene sequence: CDR1 SEHNR, CDR2 FQNEAQ (reference sequence). This CDR3 is CASSLGQGDTQYF. The CDR3 nucleotides are TGTGCCAGCAGCTTAGGACAGGGAGATACGCAGTATTTT. Full variable domain (remainder filled in from reference TRBV7-9 and TRBJ2-3): DTGVSQNPRHKITKRGQNVTFRCDPISEHNRLYWYRQTLGQGPEFLTYFQNEAQLEKSRLLSDRFSAERPKGSFSTLEIQRTEQGDSAMYLCASSLGQGDTQYFGPGTRLTVL.

The V and J genes are TRBV6-5 and TRBJ1-1; no definite D call. Germline V gene sequence: CDR1 MNHEY, CDR2 SVGAGI. V lost 1 base to trimming and J lost 8 bases, with 14 bases between them. The CDR3 is 14 residues long. The chain's CDR3 is CASSYLSRPPEAFF. The CDR3 bases are TGTGCCAGCAGTTACTTGTCGCGTCCTCCAGAAGCTTTCTTT.

This rearrangement joins TRBV5-4 to TRBJ1-1; 7 positions agree with TRBD1. The CDR3 loop spans 15 amino acids. From germline, CDR1 is SGHNT and CDR2 YYREEE (reference sequence). The V and J ends lost 4 bases and 1 base, in that order; junction bases with no gene match: 7. The CDR3 nucleotides are TGTGCCAGCAGCCGCGGACAGGAGCCGAACACTGAAGCTTTCTTT. It translates to CASSRGQEPNTEAFF.

The chain combines TRBV7-9 with TRBJ2-2; D possibly corresponds to TRBD2 (6 bases). The CDR3 loop spans 17 amino acids. Trimming pared 5 bases from V and 3 bases from J, leaving 19 bases between. Germline CDR1 and CDR2: SEHNR and FQNEAQ (reference sequence). CDR3 DNA: TGTGCCAGCAGCCTAAAGGGGTACGGCGGGGACACCGGGGAGCTGTTTTTT. Protein sequence: CASSLKGYGGDTGELFF.

V usage is TRBV30 and J usage is TRBJ1-1, with TRBD1 as a possible D gene (6 bases). CDR1 is GTSNPN and CDR2 is SVGIG in the germline V gene (reference sequence). This CDR3 has 13 amino acids. V was cut by 0 bases and J by 5 bases, with 10 bases left in between. In nucleotides, the CDR3 is TGTGCCTGGAGTGTGCAGGGACATACTGAAGCTTTCTTT. Translating it yields CAWSVQGHTEAFF. Complete variable domain (other parts from reference TRBV30 and TRBJ1-1): SQTIHQWPATLVQPVGSPLSLECTVEGTSNPNLYWYRQAAGRGLQLLFYSVGIGQISSEVPQNLSASRPQDRQFILSSKKLLLSDSGFYLCAWSVQGHTEAFFGQGTRLTVV.

The chain is built from TRBV19 and TRBJ1-4; weak D call: TRBD1 (6 bases). Trimming shortened V by 8 bases and J by 7 bases, and 17 bases separated the two germline ends. CDR1 and CDR2 from the germline V gene are LNHDA and SQIVND (reference sequence). This CDR3 is built from 14 residues. The CDR3 sequence is CASCKPGQSEKLFF. For the CDR3, the DNA is TGTGCCAGTTGCAAGCCGGGACAATCTGAAAAACTGTTTTTT.

This chain connects TRBV4-2 to TRBJ1-1; 9 nucleotides align to TRBD1. The trim removed 3 bases at V and 3 bases at J, leaving 2 bases unmatched. Germline CDR1 reads LGHNA; CDR2 reads YNFKEQ. CDR3 length equals 14 residues. CDR3 protein: CASSHTGGYTEAFF. In nucleotides, the CDR3 is TGTGCCAGCAGCCATACAGGGGGCTACACTGAAGCTTTCTTT.

This chain joins TRBV7-3 and TRBJ2-7; TRBD2 aligns across 7 bases. Trimming took 4 bases from V and 1 from J; bases not matched to a gene: 1. This CDR3 has 13 residues. Germline-derived CDR1 and CDR2 are SGHTA and FQGTGA. CDR3 residues: CASSSGLSYEQYF. In nucleotides, the CDR3 is TGTGCCAGCAGCTCGGGACTATCCTACGAGCAGTACTTC.

This chain connects TRBV9 to TRBJ1-1; TRBD1 matches 8 bases. The CDR3 has 15 residues. Trimming at V came to 4 bases and at J to 1 base, leaving 6 bases not matched to a gene. In germline, CDR1 is SGDLS, CDR2 YYNGEE. CDR3 nucleotides: TGTGCCAGCAGCCCAACGGGACAGGCGAACACTGAAGCTTTCTTT. Translated, it gives CASSPTGQANTEAFF.

The chain is built from TRBV10-3 and TRBJ1-6, with D unclear. V shed 0 bases and J shed 5 bases, with 8 bases lying between them. The CDR3 is 15 amino acids. CDR1 is ENHRY, CDR2 SYGVKD, per germline. This CDR3 is CAISESRQNNSPLHF. The CDR3 coding sequence is TGTGCCATCAGTGAGTCGCGGCAGAATAATTCACCCCTCCACTTT.

The chain couples TRBV19 to TRBJ2-7, with D possibly matching TRBD1 (6 bases). V was clipped by 1 base and J by 2 bases, with 12 bases between them. CDR1 is LNHDA and CDR2 is SQIVND in the germline V gene (reference sequence). There are 15 residues in the CDR3. The CDR3, as DNA: TGTGCCAGTAGTATAGGTGGGGGCCTACCCTACGAGCAGTACTTC. Protein: CASSIGGGLPYEQYF.

The chain is built from TRBV30 and TRBJ1-4; TRBD1 matches at 9 bases. This CDR3 has 17 amino acids. Germline V CDR1 and CDR2: GTSNPN, SVGIG (reference sequence). J gave up 5 bases and V 0 bases, and 10 bases lay outside the gene matches. The CDR3 protein is CAWSVGSPGQGNEKLFF. CDR3 nucleotide sequence: TGTGCCTGGAGTGTCGGTTCCCCGGGACAGGGAAATGAAAAACTGTTTTTT.